This T cell receptor (beta chain) came from a study of blood T cell repertoires in COVID-19. Trimming removed 0 bases from V and 4 bases from J; junction bases left unmatched: 11. This CDR3 comprises 17 residues. In germline, CDR1 is SGHRS, CDR2 YFSETQ. The table lists this clone with a count of one. Original handling: For nucleated cells, counts were estimated from reference gene primer amplification. Here immunoSEQ multiplex PCR was the method, and the copy in TCRdb shows in-frame clones only, minus some. The V and J calls and clone size come from that table; D and trimming were worked out from the DNA. Of under 300,000 clones listed, 84% are singletons.

The sequenced material came from peripheral blood. This clonotype originated in a woman aged 40 to 55 who had recovered from COVID-19. J is TRBJ1-2 and V is TRBV5-1, with 8 bases fitting TRBD1. The DNA for the CDR3 is TGCGCCAGCAGCTTGGGGGATTCGACAGGGGTTGTCTATGGCTACACCTTC. Its protein product is CASSLGDSTGVVYGYTF.